What follows are 27 T cell receptor beta chains derived from one specimen sequenced in a study of regulatory T cells in long-lasting Graves disease. The time point denotes: persistent/refractory GD, antithyroid drugs over 5 years with positive TRAb. The TCR library was prepared using RNA isolated from PBMCs. To make TCR beta libraries, researchers used iRepertoire HTBI primers and Arm-PCR of CDR3 regions. TCRdb fed the multiplex PCR reads into MiXCR, producing one record per CDR3 protein. The table has over 250,000 distinct CDR3 sequences, approximately 20% seen once. The specimen comprised peripheral blood mononuclear cells (PBMCs), sampled when the disease was refractory, from a patient treated with antithyroid drugs. These receptors came from a female donor with Graves disease.

This clonotype was seen many times. The V and J genes are TRBV29-1 and TRBJ1-4, with a possible D match to TRBD1 (6 bases). V lost 1 base to trimming and J lost 3 bases, with 9 bases between them. The germline V gene encodes CDR1 SQVTM and CDR2 ANQGSEA. There are 14 residues in the CDR3. The CDR3 coding sequence is TGCAGCGTTGAAGCCGGGACACCTAATGAAAAACTGTTTTTT. Protein: CSVEAGTPNEKLFF. The full variable domain, with the rest looked up from reference TRBV29-1 and TRBJ1-4, is SAVISQKPSRDICQRGTSLTIQCQVDSQVTMMFWYRQQPGQSLTLIATANQGSEATYESGFVIDKFPISRPNLTFSTLTVSNMSPEDSSIYLCSVEAGTPNEKLFFGSGTQLSVL.

This clonotype showed up many times. The J gene is TRBJ2-5, the V gene TRBV6-1; D possibly corresponds to TRBD1 (6 bases). V was cut by 1 base and J by 5 bases, with 11 bases left in between. This CDR3 contains 14 residues. Germline CDR1 reads MNHNS; CDR2 reads SASEGT. In DNA form, the CDR3 reads TGTGCCAGCAGTGAAGTTTCAAGGGGGGAGACCCAGTACTTC. Its translation: CASSEVSRGETQYF.

This clonotype has only a few counts. The CDR3 here is CASSAYSGRATGELFF. Written as DNA, the CDR3 is TGTGCCAGCAGTGCTTATAGCGGGAGGGCGACCGGGGAGCTGTTTTTT. The gene calls are TRBV27 and TRBJ2-2, with 11 bases fitting TRBD2. V shed 5 bases, J shed 5 bases, and the junction held 7 bases outside the gene matches. Germline assignment: CDR1 MNHEY and CDR2 SMNVEV (reference sequence). The CDR3 is made up of 16 amino acids.

This clonotype was seen more than once but under ten times. This chain joins TRBV18 and TRBJ2-7, with 12 bases matching TRBD2. The germline V gene encodes CDR1 KGHSH and CDR2 LQKENI. The V gene end was trimmed by 4 bases and the J gene end by 6 bases; junction bases not matched to a gene: 7. CDR3 length equals 15 residues. The CDR3 sequence is CASSLWTSGNGEQYF. CDR3 nucleotide sequence: TGTGCCAGCTCACTCTGGACTAGCGGGAACGGCGAGCAGTACTTC.

CDR3 sequence reads: CASSLGGPGASEAFF. CDR3 in DNA: TGTGCCAGCAGCTTAGGGGGCCCGGGGGCCTCTGAAGCTTTCTTT. The chain is built from TRBV7-2 and TRBJ1-1; TRBD1 is a possible D gene (6 bases). Germline V gene lookup returns CDR1 SGHTA and CDR2 FQGNSA. The CDR3 loop spans 15 amino acids. The V and J ends lost 1 base and 6 bases respectively, with 15 bases between them.

This clonotype was seen repeatedly, ten times or more. The chain uses TRBV28 and TRBJ2-4; the D is unclear. Trimming removed 4 bases at V and 1 base at J, with 11 bases between. Germline V gives CDR1 MDHEN, CDR2 SYDVKM. CDR3 length equals 15 residues. CDR3 loop: CASSWVGWAKNIQYF. The CDR3 nucleotides are TGTGCCAGCAGTTGGGTTGGGTGGGCCAAAAACATTCAGTACTTC.

This clonotype was found many times. The rearrangement uses TRBV27 and TRBJ1-2; D remains unclear. The V end was cut by 6 bases, the J end by 4 bases, with 12 bases between. The CDR3 is made up of 13 amino acids. The germline V gene has CDR1 MNHEY and CDR2 SMNVEV (reference sequence). The chain's CDR3 is CASSRPVTYGYTF. CDR3 nucleotide sequence: TGTGCCAGCAGCCGGCCGGTAACCTATGGCTACACCTTC.

This clonotype occurred many times. The chain joins TRBV15 to TRBJ1-4; no clear D gene. The CDR3 consists of 15 residues. The V end lost 0 bases, the J end lost 8 bases, and 13 bases lay between the germline ends. Germline V gives CDR1 LNHNV, CDR2 YYDKDF (reference sequence). Here the CDR3 reads CATSRDPVVSEKLFF. Written as DNA, the CDR3 is TGTGCCACCAGCAGAGATCCGGTGGTTAGCGAAAAACTGTTTTTT.

Notes on this clonotype: A read error is possible here, since a much larger clone lies one base away. V gene TRBV20-1 combines with J gene TRBJ2-7; D possibly matches TRBD1 or TRBD2 (5 bases each). The CDR3 is 11 amino acids. Germline-derived CDR1 and CDR2 are DFQATT and SNEGSKA (reference sequence). V gave up 6 bases and J gave up 5 bases, with 11 bases separating them. The CDR3 loop is CSAAWDHEQYF. In DNA form, the CDR3 reads TGCAGTGCCGCCTGGGACCACGAGCAGTACTTC.

The chain uses TRBV4-3 and TRBJ2-2; no clear D gene. The CDR3 covers 13 residues. The germline V gene encodes CDR1 LGHNA and CDR2 YSLEER. The germline V and J ends were trimmed by 8 bases and 1 base, with 8 bases remaining between them. For the CDR3, the DNA is TGCGCCAGCCACGACAAGAACACCGGGGAGCTGTTTTTT. Translated: CASHDKNTGELFF.

In this sample, this clonotype turned up a few times. This chain links TRBV7-9 with TRBJ2-5; D might be TRBD1 (6 bases). V shed 5 bases and J shed 4 bases, with 23 bases lying between them. Germline CDR1 and CDR2: SEHNR and FQNEAQ (reference sequence). This CDR3 has 17 amino acids. Here the CDR3 reads CASSPRGMPGHRETQYF. The CDR3 coding sequence is TGTGCCAGCAGCCCTAGGGGGATGCCGGGCCACAGAGAGACCCAGTACTTC.

The gene calls are TRBV11-2 and TRBJ2-6, with D tentatively TRBD1 (6 bases). CDR3 length equals 17 residues. V was shortened by 0 bases and J by 0 bases, with 9 bases between the two germline ends. CDR1 is SGHAT and CDR2 is FQNNGV in the germline V gene. In DNA form, the CDR3 reads TGTGCCAGCAGCTTAGAAGTAGGGGGCTCTGGGGCCAACGTCCTGACTTTC. This encodes CASSLEVGGSGANVLTF.

This clonotype was found a few times. The chain has TRBV6-2 or TRBV6-3 and TRBJ2-7, with 9 bases matching TRBD2. The CDR3 consists of 15 residues. Per the germline V gene, CDR1 is MNHEY and CDR2 is SVGEGT. Trimming at V came to 3 bases and at J to 6 bases, leaving 9 bases not matched to a gene. The CDR3 spells CASSYRSREGSEQYF. CDR3 sequence (DNA): TGTGCCAGCAGTTATCGGTCGCGGGAGGGGTCCGAGCAGTACTTC.

This clonotype has a count of ten or more. The genes are TRBV7-8 and TRBJ2-5, with 16 bases aligning to TRBD2. V gave up 4 bases and J gave up 4 bases; unmatched junction bases: 9. The CDR3 spans 18 residues. Germline V gives CDR1 SGHVS, CDR2 FQNEAQ. CDR3 DNA sequence: TGTGCCAGCAGCTCCCCGGGACTAGCGGGAGGGCCGATAGAGACCCAGTACTTC. The encoded protein is CASSSPGLAGGPIETQYF.

Many counts were recorded for this clonotype. V gene TRBV10-3 combines with J gene TRBJ2-1, with no clear D. The ends were cut back, 1 base at V and 0 bases at J, with 10 bases in the middle. This CDR3 region has 16 residues. Germline lookup yields CDR1 ENHRY and CDR2 SYGVKD. The CDR3 DNA follows: TGTGCCATCAGTGAGTTGGCGGCCAGCTCCTACAATGAGCAGTTCTTC. The encoded protein is CAISELAASSYNEQFF.

The chain links TRBV7-2 to TRBJ2-7; a weak D match, TRBD1 (6 bases). In germline, CDR1 is SGHTA, CDR2 FQGNSA. Trimming shortened V by 5 bases and J by 3 bases, and 14 bases separated the two germline ends. This CDR3 region has 14 residues. The CDR3 DNA sequence: TGTGCCAGCAGCCCTACCGGACAGTTCTACGAGCAGTACTTC. It yields the protein CASSPTGQFYEQYF.

This chain uses TRBV28 with TRBJ1-2, with 9 bases lining up with TRBD1. Germline CDR1 is MDHEN and CDR2 is SYDVKM. The J segment lost 4 bases and the V segment lost 5 bases, leaving 11 bases of the junction unmatched. The CDR3 runs 16 residues. Here the CDR3 reads CASSQAGTGYGYGYTF. The CDR3 region has the DNA TGTGCCAGCAGTCAGGCGGGGACAGGGTACGGCTATGGCTACACCTTC.

This clonotype was recorded at least ten times. The CDR3 DNA reads TGTGCCAGCACACGGACGGGGAACTATGGCTACACCTTC. Its translation is CASTRTGNYGYTF. The gene calls are TRBV28 and TRBJ1-2; D is unclear. The CDR3 spans 13 residues. The germline V and J ends were trimmed by 7 bases and 2 bases, with 11 bases remaining between them. Germline values: CDR1 MDHEN, CDR2 SYDVKM.

There are a few counts of this clonotype. The gene calls are TRBV27 and TRBJ2-3, with unresolved D. Per the germline V gene, CDR1 is MNHEY and CDR2 is SMNVEV (reference sequence). This CDR3 region has 14 residues. Deletions cut 5 bases from V and 2 bases from J, with 11 bases between. The CDR3, as DNA: TGTGCCAGCAGTCACTTGACGGCCACAGATACGCAGTATTTT. Encoded protein: CASSHLTATDTQYF.

This clonotype was seen a few times. The chain recombines TRBV7-2 with TRBJ1-2, with D uncertain. CDR3 size: 12 residues. Germline CDR1 SGHTA, CDR2 FQGNSA. The V and J ends lost 0 bases and 3 bases respectively, with 2 bases between them. The CDR3 is CASSLADYGYTF. The DNA of the CDR3 is TGTGCCAGCAGCTTAGCCGACTATGGCTACACCTTC. The full variable domain, with the rest looked up from reference TRBV7-2 and TRBJ1-2, is GAGVSQSPSNKVTEKGKDVELRCDPISGHTALYWYRQSLGQGLEFLIYFQGNSAPDKSGLPSDRFSAERTGGSVSTLTIQRTQQEDSAVYLCASSLADYGYTFGSGTRLTVV.

This clonotype was seen ten or more times. The V and J genes are TRBV6-2 or TRBV6-3 and TRBJ2-7, with D perhaps given as TRBD1 or TRBD2 (5 bases each). V was trimmed by 5 bases and J by 6 bases, leaving 17 bases between them. Germline V gene lookup returns CDR1 MNHEY and CDR2 SVGEGT. This CDR3 spans 14 amino acids. DNA of the CDR3: TGTGCCAGCAGTGAACGCTGGGACGGCCGCGAGCAGTACTTC. It specifies CASSERWDGREQYF.

This chain connects TRBV5-1 to TRBJ2-7; D is perhaps TRBD1 (7 bases). Per the germline V gene, CDR1 is SGHRS and CDR2 is YFSETQ. CDR3 length: 14 residues. The V end was cut by 0 bases, the J end by 4 bases, with 11 bases between. The CDR3: CASSLVEGAYEQYF. In DNA, the CDR3 is TGCGCCAGCAGCTTGGTGGAGGGGGCGTACGAGCAGTACTTC.

This chain links TRBV9 with TRBJ2-2; D is undetermined. Trimming shortened V by 7 bases and J by 1 base, and 8 bases separated the two germline ends. Germline loops: CDR1 SGDLS, CDR2 YYNGEE. The CDR3 is 13 residues long. The chain's CDR3 is CASGTENTGELFF. In DNA form, the CDR3 reads TGTGCCAGCGGTACAGAGAACACCGGGGAGCTGTTTTTT.

This chain uses TRBV10-3 with TRBJ2-5, with 11 bases fitting TRBD2. Germline V lookup: CDR1 ENHRY, CDR2 SYGVKD. CDR3 length: 14 amino acids. With 10 bases clipped from V and 1 base from J, the junction kept 5 bases outside the gene matches. CDR3 sequence (DNA): TGTGCCACCCTAGCGGGAGGATTCCAAGAGACCCAGTACTTC. This encodes CATLAGGFQETQYF.

This clonotype has at least ten counts. The chain joins TRBV7-2 to TRBJ2-5; D gene uncertain. V was clipped by 2 bases and J by 4 bases, with 14 bases between them. CDR3 size: 15 residues. Looked up from germline, CDR1 is SGHTA and CDR2 is FQGNSA. This chain's CDR3 is CASSLFAGIGETQYF. The CDR3 nucleotides read TGTGCCAGCAGCTTATTTGCTGGGATCGGAGAGACCCAGTACTTC.

The table lists this clonotype with a few counts. The chain is built from TRBV7-2 and TRBJ2-2; 7 nucleotides align to TRBD2. The CDR3 has 16 amino acids. Trimming at V came to 1 base and at J to 5 bases, leaving 7 bases not matched to a gene. CDR1 and CDR2 from the germline V gene are SGHTA and FQGNSA. In DNA form, the CDR3 reads TGTGCCAGCAGCTTAGTTTCCCTTAGCGGGACCGGGGAGCTGTTTTTT. Protein product: CASSLVSLSGTGELFF.

Ten or more counts support this clonotype. This chain links TRBV2 with TRBJ2-7; 7 positions agree with TRBD1. The CDR3 spans 15 residues. After removal of 4 bases from V and 2 bases from J, the junction contained 8 bases not matched to a gene. Germline values: CDR1 SNHLY, CDR2 FYNNEI. Written as DNA, the CDR3 is TGTGCCAGCAGTGGAGTGGGGGACAGCCCCTACGAGCAGTACTTC. Translation: CASSGVGDSPYEQYF.